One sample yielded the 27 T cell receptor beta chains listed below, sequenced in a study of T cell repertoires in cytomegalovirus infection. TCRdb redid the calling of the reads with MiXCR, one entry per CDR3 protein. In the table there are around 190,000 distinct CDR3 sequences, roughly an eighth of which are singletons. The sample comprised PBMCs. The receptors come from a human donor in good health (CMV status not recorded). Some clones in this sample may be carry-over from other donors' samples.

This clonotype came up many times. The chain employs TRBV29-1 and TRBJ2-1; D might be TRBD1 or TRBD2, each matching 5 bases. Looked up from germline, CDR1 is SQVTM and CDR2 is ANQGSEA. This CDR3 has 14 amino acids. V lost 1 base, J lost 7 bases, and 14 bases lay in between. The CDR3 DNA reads TGCAGCGTTGAAGGGCTGGGGGTATGGAATGAGCAGTTCTTC. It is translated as CSVEGLGVWNEQFF.

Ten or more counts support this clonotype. The CDR3 loop reads CASSQGISNQPQHF. CDR3 coding DNA: TGTGCCAGCAGTCAGGGAATTAGCAATCAGCCCCAGCATTTT. This chain links TRBV12-3 or TRBV12-4 with TRBJ1-5; TRBD1 is a possible D gene (5 bases). Trimming took 5 bases from V and 0 from J, leaving 8 bases between them. The CDR3 covers 14 residues.

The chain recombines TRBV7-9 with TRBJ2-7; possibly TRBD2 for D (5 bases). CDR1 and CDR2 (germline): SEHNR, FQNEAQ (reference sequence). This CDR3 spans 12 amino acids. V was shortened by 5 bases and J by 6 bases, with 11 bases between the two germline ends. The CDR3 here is CASSNYAGEQYF. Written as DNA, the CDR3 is TGTGCCAGCAGCAACTACGCGGGCGAGCAGTACTTC.

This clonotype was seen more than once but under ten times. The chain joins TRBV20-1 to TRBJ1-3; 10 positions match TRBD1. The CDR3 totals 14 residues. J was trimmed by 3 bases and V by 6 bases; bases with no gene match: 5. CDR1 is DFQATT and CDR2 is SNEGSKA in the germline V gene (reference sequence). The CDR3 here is CSAKTGGVGNTIYF. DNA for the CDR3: TGCAGTGCAAAGACAGGGGGCGTTGGAAACACCATATATTTT.

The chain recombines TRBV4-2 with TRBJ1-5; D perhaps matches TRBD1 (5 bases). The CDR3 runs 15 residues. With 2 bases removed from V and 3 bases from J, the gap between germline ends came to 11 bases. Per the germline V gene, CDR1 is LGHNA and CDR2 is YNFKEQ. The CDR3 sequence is CASSQTRDPNQPQHF. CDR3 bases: TGTGCCAGCAGCCAAACCCGGGACCCCAATCAGCCCCAGCATTTT.

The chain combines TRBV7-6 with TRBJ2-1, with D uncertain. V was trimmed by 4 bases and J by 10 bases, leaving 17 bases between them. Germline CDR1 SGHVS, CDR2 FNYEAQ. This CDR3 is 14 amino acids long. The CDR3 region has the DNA TGTGCCAGCAGCTACGAAGTAGTCGTGCGGGAGCAGTTCTTC. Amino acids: CASSYEVVVREQFF.

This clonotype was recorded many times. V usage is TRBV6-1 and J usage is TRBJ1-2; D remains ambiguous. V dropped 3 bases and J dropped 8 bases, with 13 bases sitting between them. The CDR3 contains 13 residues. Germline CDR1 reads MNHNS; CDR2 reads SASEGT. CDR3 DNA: TGTGCCAGCAGTGAGGGCATTTTGGAGGGCTACACCTTC. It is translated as CASSEGILEGYTF.

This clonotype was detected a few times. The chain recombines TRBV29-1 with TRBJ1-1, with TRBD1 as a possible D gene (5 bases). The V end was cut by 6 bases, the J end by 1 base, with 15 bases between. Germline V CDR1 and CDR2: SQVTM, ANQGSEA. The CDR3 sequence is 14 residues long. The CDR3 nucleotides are TGCAGCGTGCAGACAGACCTTAAGAACACTGAAGCTTTCTTT. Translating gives CSVQTDLKNTEAFF.

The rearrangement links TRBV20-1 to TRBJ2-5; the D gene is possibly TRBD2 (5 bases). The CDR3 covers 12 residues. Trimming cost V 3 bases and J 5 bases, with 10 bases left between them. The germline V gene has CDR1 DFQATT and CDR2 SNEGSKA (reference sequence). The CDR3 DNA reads TGCAGTGCTAGGCGGGCTGGCGAGACCCAGTACTTC. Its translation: CSARRAGETQYF.

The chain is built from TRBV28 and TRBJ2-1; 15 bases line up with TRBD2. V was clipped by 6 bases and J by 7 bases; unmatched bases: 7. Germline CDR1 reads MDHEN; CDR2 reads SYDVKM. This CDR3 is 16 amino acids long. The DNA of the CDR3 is TGTGCCAGCAGGTTCCGGACTAGCGGGAGGGGGAATGAGCAGTTCTTC. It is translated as CASRFRTSGRGNEQFF.

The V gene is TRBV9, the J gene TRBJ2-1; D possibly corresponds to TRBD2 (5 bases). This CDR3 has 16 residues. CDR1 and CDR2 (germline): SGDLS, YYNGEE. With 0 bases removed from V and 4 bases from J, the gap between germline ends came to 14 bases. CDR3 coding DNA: TGTGCCAGCAGCGTAGAGAGCCAGCCGGGGTACAATGAGCAGTTCTTC. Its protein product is CASSVESQPGYNEQFF.

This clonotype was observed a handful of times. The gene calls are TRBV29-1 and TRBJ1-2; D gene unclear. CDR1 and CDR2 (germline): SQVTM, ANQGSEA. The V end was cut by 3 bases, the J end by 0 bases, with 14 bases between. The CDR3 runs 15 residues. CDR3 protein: CSVESGGASNYGYTF. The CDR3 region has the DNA TGCAGCGTTGAGTCCGGCGGCGCTTCTAACTATGGCTACACCTTC.

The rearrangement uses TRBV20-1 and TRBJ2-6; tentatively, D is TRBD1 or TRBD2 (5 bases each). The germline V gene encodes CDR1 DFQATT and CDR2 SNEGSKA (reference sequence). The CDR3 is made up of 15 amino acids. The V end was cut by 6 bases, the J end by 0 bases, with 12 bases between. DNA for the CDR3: TGCAGTGCCAGGGACGGACGCTCTGGGGCCAACGTCCTGACTTTC. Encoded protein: CSARDGRSGANVLTF.

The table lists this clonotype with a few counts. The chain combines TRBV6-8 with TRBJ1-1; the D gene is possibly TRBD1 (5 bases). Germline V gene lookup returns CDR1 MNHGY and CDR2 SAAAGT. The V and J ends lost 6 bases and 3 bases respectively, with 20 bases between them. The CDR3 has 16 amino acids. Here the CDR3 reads CASSRAGGRSDTEAFF. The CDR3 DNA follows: TGTGCCAGCAGCCGCGCCGGGGGAAGGTCGGACACTGAAGCTTTCTTT.

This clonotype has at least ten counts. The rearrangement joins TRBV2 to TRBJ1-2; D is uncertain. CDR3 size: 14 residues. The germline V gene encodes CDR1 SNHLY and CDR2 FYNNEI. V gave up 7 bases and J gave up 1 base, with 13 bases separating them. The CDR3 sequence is CASITPGNNYGYTF. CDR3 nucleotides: TGTGCCAGCATAACACCCGGGAATAACTATGGCTACACCTTC.

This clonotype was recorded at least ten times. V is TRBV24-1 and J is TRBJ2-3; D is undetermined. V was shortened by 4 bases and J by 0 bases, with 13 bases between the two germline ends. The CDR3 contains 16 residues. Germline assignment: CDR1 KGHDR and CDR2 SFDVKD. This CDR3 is CATSDPSAGSTDTQYF. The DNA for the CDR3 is TGTGCCACCAGTGACCCCTCGGCCGGAAGCACAGATACGCAGTATTTT.

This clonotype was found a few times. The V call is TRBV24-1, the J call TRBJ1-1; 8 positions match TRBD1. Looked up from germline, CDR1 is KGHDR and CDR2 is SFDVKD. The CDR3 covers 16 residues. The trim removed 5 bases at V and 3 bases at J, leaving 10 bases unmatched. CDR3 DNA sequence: TGTGCCACCAGTGCAGCCCAGGGGGCGACGGACACTGAAGCTTTCTTT. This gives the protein CATSAAQGATDTEAFF.

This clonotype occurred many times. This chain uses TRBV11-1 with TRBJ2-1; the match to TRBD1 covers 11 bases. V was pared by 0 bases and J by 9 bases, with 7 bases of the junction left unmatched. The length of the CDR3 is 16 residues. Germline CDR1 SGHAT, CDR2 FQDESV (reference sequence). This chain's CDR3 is CASSLAIRTGGVEQFF. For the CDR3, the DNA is TGTGCCAGCAGCTTAGCAATCCGGACAGGGGGCGTTGAGCAGTTCTTC.

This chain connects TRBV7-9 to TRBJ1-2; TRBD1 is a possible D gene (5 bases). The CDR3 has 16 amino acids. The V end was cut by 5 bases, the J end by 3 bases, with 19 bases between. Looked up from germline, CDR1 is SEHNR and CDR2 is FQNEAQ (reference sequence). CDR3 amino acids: CASSLPRGRADYGYTF. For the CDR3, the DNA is TGTGCCAGCAGCCTCCCCCGGGGCAGGGCGGACTATGGCTACACCTTC.

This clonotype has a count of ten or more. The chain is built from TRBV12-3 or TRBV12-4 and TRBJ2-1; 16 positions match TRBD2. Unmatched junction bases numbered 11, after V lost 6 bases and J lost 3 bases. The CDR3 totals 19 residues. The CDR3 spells CASSQLGLAGGLDYNEQFF. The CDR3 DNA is TGTGCCAGCAGCCAGTTGGGACTAGCGGGAGGGCTGGACTACAATGAGCAGTTCTTC.

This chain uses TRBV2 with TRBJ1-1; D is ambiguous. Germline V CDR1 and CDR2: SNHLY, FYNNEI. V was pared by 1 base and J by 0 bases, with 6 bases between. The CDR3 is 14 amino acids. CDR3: CASSEEGLNTEAFF. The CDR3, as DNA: TGTGCCAGCAGTGAAGAGGGATTGAACACTGAAGCTTTCTTT.

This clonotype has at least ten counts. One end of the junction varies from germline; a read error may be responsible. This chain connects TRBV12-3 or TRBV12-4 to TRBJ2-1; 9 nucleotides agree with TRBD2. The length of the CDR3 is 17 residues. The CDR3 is CASTTSSTSGSFNEQFF. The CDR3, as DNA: TGTGCCAGCACCACAAGTTCCACTAGCGGGTCCTTCAATGAGCAGTTCTTC.

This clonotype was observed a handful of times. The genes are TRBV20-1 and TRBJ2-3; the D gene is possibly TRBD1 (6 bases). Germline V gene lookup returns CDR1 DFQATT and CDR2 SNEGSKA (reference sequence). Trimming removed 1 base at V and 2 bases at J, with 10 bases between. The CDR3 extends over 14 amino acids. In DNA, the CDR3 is TGCAGTGCTAGAGGGCAGGGGAACACAGATACGCAGTATTTT. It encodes CSARGQGNTDTQYF.

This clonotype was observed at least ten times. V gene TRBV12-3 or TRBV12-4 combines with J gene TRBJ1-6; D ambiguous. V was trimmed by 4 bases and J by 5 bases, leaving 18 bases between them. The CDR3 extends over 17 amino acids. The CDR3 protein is CASSSKMSGLHNSPLHF. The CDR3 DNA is TGTGCCAGCAGTTCTAAGATGTCGGGCCTCCATAATTCACCCCTCCACTTT.

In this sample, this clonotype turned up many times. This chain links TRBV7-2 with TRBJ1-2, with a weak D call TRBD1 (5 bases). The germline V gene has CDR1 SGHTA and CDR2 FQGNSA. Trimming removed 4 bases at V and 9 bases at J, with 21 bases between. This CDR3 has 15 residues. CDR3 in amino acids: CASSSPGTTGESYTF. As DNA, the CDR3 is TGTGCCAGCAGCTCTCCCGGGACGACTGGGGAAAGCTACACCTTC. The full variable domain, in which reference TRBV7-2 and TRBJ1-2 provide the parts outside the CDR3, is GAGVSQSPSNKVTEKGKDVELRCDPISGHTALYWYRQSLGQGLEFLIYFQGNSAPDKSGLPSDRFSAERTGGSVSTLTIQRTQQEDSAVYLCASSSPGTTGESYTFGSGTRLTVV.

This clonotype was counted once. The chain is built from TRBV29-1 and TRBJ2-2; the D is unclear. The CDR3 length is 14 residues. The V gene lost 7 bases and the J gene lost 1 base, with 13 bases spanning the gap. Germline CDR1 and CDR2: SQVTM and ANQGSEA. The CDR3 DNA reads TGCAGCGCCGAAGGCTCACAGAACACCGGGGAGCTGTTTTTT. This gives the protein CSAEGSQNTGELFF.

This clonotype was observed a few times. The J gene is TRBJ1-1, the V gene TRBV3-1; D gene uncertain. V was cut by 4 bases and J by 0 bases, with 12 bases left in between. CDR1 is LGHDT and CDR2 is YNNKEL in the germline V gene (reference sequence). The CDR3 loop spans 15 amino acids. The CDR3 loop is CASSRRTSMNTEAFF. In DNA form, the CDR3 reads TGTGCCAGCAGCCGTCGAACGTCCATGAACACTGAAGCTTTCTTT.